The clone carrying this T cell receptor (beta chain) turned up a few times. The V gene's germline CDR1 is SEHNR and CDR2 FQNEAQ (reference sequence). The CDR3 consists of 12 residues. The V gene lost 8 bases and the J gene lost 6 bases, with 12 bases spanning the gap. TCRdb passed the RT-PCR reads through MiXCR, listing each CDR3 protein once. The repertoire holds hundreds of thousands of distinct CDR3 sequences, with 15% to 20% as singletons. The sample is drawn from a study of patients and donors after allogeneic stem cell transplantation. This TCR derives from a human donor who was either an allogeneic HSCT recipient or a stem cell or donor lymphocyte infusion donor (not recorded which). It is not recorded whose cells these are; they may come from a transplant donor. This rearrangement joins TRBV7-9 to TRBJ2-3; D possibly corresponds to TRBD2 (5 bases). The sample comprised blood, either unsorted or a sorted T cell fraction (not recorded which). CDR3 region: CASRGFADTQYF. CDR3 coding DNA: TGTGCCAGCCGGGGTTTTGCGGATACGCAGTATTTT. The entire variable domain, with the rest obtained from reference TRBV7-9 and TRBJ2-3, is as follows: DTGVSQNPRHKITKRGQNVTFRCDPISEHNRLYWYRQTLGQGPEFLTYFQNEAQLEKSRLLSDRFSAERPKGSFSTLEIQRTEQGDSAMYLCASRGFADTQYFGPGTRLTVL.